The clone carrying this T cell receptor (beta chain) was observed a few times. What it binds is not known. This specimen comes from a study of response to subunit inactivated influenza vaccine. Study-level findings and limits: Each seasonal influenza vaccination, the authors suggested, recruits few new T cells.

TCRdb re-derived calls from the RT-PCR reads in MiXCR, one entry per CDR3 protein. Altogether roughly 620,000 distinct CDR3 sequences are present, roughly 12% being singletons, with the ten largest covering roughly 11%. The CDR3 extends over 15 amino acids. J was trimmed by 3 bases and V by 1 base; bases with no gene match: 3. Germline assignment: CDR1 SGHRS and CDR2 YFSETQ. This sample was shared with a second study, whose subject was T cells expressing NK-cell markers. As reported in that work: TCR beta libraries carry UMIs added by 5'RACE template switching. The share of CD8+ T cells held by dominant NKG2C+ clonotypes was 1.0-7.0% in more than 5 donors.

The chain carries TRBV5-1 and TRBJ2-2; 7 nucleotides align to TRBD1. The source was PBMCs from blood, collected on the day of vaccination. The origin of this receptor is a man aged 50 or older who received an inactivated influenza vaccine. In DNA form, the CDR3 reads TGCGCCAGCAGCTTGCCGCAGGGGGACACCGGGGAGCTGTTTTTT. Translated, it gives CASSLPQGDTGELFF.